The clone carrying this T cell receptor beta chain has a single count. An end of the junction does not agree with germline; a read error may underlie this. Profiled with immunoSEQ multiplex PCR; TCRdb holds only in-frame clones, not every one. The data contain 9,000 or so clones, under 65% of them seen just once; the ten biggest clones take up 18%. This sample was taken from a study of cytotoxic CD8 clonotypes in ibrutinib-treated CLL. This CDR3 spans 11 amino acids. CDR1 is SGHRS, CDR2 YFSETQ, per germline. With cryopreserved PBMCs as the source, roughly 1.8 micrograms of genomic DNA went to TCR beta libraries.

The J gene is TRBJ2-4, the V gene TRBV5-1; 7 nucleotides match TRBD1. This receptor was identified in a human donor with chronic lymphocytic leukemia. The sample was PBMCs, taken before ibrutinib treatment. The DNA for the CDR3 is TGCGCCAGCAGCTTGGAGGGACAGTTAAGCTTC. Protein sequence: CASSLEGQLSF.